What follows are 24 T cell receptor beta chains derived from one specimen sequenced in a study of PD-1 blockade in mismatch repair-deficient tumors. The assay was immunoSEQ multiplex PCR, and TCRdb's table has in-frame clones only and misses some. The sample carries some 22,000 clones, 84% recorded once. Material: peripheral blood, obtained 2 weeks after starting pembrolizumab. The receptor source for this set is an adult with mismatch repair-deficient cancer.

The V and J genes are TRBV28 and TRBJ2-5; D is perhaps TRBD2 (5 bases). Germline V gives CDR1 MDHEN, CDR2 SYDVKM. This CDR3 has 11 residues. V was cut by 3 bases and J by 7 bases, with 6 bases left in between. In DNA form, the CDR3 reads TGTGCCAGCAGTTTCGGAGGGACCCAGTACTTC. Its translation: CASSFGGTQYF.

The rearrangement uses TRBV5-1 and TRBJ2-3, with D uncertain. The CDR3 extends over 17 amino acids. V dropped 4 bases and J dropped 6 bases, with 24 bases sitting between them. From germline, CDR1 is SGHRS and CDR2 YFSETQ. This CDR3 reads CASSLRPVGAVGDTQYF. Here the CDR3 DNA reads TGCGCCAGCAGCCTTCGTCCGGTCGGAGCCGTCGGTGATACGCAGTATTTT. Full variable domain (rest looked up from reference TRBV5-1 and TRBJ2-3): KAGVTQTPRYLIKTRGQQVTLSCSPISGHRSVSWYQQTPGQGLQFLFEYFSETQRNKGNFPGRFSGRQFSNSRSEMNVSTLELGDSALYLCASSLRPVGAVGDTQYFGPGTRLTVL.

The CDR3 loop is CSVVGQGESTEAFF. The CDR3 DNA reads TGCAGCGTGGTCGGACAGGGGGAGAGTACTGAAGCTTTCTTT. This chain links TRBV29-1 with TRBJ1-1, with 10 bases matching TRBD1. Losses at the gene ends were 6 bases for V and 5 bases for J; bases not matched to a gene: 9. Germline V CDR1 and CDR2: SQVTM, ANQGSEA. This CDR3 region has 14 residues.

The chain recombines TRBV5-6 with TRBJ2-5; no reliable D call. V lost 1 base to trimming and J lost 0 bases, with 7 bases between them. This CDR3 region has 14 residues. Germline V gene data show CDR1 as SGHDT and CDR2 as YYEEEE. Written as DNA, the CDR3 is TGTGCCAGCAGCTTGTTCGGAAACCAAGAGACCCAGTACTTC. It specifies CASSLFGNQETQYF.

The genes are TRBV27 and TRBJ1-1, with D tentatively TRBD1 (6 bases). V dropped 3 bases and J dropped 4 bases, with 12 bases sitting between them. This CDR3 is built from 14 residues. Germline CDR1 and CDR2: MNHEY and SMNVEV (reference sequence). The CDR3 region is CASSFQGLFTEAFF. CDR3 nucleotides: TGTGCCAGCAGTTTCCAGGGGTTATTCACTGAAGCTTTCTTT.

This chain uses TRBV4-3 with TRBJ2-1; the match to TRBD2 covers 13 bases. The CDR3 sequence is 20 residues long. Trimming at V came to 0 bases and at J to 0 bases, leaving 8 bases not matched to a gene. CDR1 is LGHNA and CDR2 is YSLEER in the germline V gene. The DNA for the CDR3 is TGCGCCAGCAGCCAAGAAGAACTAGCGGGAGGGCCTGGCTCCTACAATGAGCAGTTCTTC. Translation: CASSQEELAGGPGSYNEQFF.

The chain couples TRBV11-2 to TRBJ2-7, with 8 bases that match TRBD2. CDR3 length: 15 amino acids. V dropped 1 base and J dropped 2; count of bases not matched to a gene: 4. In germline, CDR1 is SGHAT, CDR2 FQNNGV. DNA for the CDR3: TGTGCCAGCAGCTTAGTAACTAGCGGAACCTACGAGCAGTACTTC. Translation: CASSLVTSGTYEQYF. Complete variable domain (other parts from reference TRBV11-2 and TRBJ2-7): EAGVAQSPRYKIIEKRQSVAFWCNPISGHATLYWYQQILGQGPKLLIQFQNNGVVDDSQLPKDRFSAERLKGVDSTLKIQPAKLEDSAVYLCASSLVTSGTYEQYFGPGTRLTVT.

The chain joins TRBV7-9 to TRBJ2-2; 7 nucleotides agree with TRBD1. Germline CDR1 SEHNR, CDR2 FQNEAQ (reference sequence). V shed 5 bases, J shed 1 base, and the junction held 4 bases outside the gene matches. The CDR3 is 15 amino acids. The CDR3: CASSIGTENTGELFF. The CDR3 DNA sequence: TGTGCCAGCAGCATCGGGACAGAGAACACCGGGGAGCTGTTTTTT.

This chain links TRBV14 with TRBJ2-7, with D tentatively TRBD1 (5 bases). The CDR3 runs to 13 residues. CDR1 and CDR2 from the germline V gene are SGHDN and FVKESK. The V end lost 1 base, the J end lost 7 bases, and 11 bases lay between the germline ends. As DNA, the CDR3 is TGTGCCAGCAGCCAAGTCTTGGGGCGGGAGCAGTACTTC. This gives the protein CASSQVLGREQYF.

This clone was detected a few times. The chain carries TRBV19 and TRBJ1-5; D unresolved. Germline assignment: CDR1 LNHDA and CDR2 SQIVND (reference sequence). This CDR3 comprises 13 residues. Deletions cut 3 bases from V and 1 base from J, with 4 bases between. The chain's CDR3 is CASSIESNQPQHF. DNA for the CDR3: TGTGCCAGTAGTATTGAGAGCAATCAGCCCCAGCATTTT.

The J gene is TRBJ2-7, the V gene TRBV11-1, with 9 positions matching TRBD1. Trimming removed 5 bases from V and 4 bases from J; junction bases left unmatched: 6. This CDR3 is built from 14 residues. Germline CDR1 is SGHAT and CDR2 is FQDESV (reference sequence). The CDR3, as DNA: TGTGCCAGCAGCGGACCTGGGACAGGGTACGAGCAGTACTTC. Protein: CASSGPGTGYEQYF.

Regarding this clone: This sample includes further DNA sequences coding for the same CDR3. This chain joins TRBV5-1 and TRBJ2-5; D not certain. Looked up from germline, CDR1 is SGHRS and CDR2 is YFSETQ. The V end was cut by 3 bases, the J end by 2 bases, with 2 bases between. The CDR3 sequence is 11 residues long. The CDR3 protein is CASSSQETQYF. CDR3 DNA: TGCGCCAGCAGCTCACAAGAGACCCAGTACTTC.

This clone was seen only a few times. The chain couples TRBV30 to TRBJ2-1; 8 bases fit TRBD1. Germline V gene lookup returns CDR1 GTSNPN and CDR2 SVGIG (reference sequence). The CDR3 is 16 residues long. The trim removed 3 bases at V and 5 bases at J, leaving 12 bases unmatched. The CDR3 DNA follows: TGTGCCTGGAGCACACTAGACAGGGGCACCGACAATGAGCAGTTCTTC. This sequence encodes CAWSTLDRGTDNEQFF.

V is TRBV21-1 and J is TRBJ1-1; the D call TRBD1 from the table was never checked on the DNA. TRBV21-1 is a pseudogene segment. This CDR3 has 13 residues. CDR3 bases: TGTGCCCGAGCACGACAGGGCTACACTGAAGCTTTCTTT. It is translated as CARARQGYTEAFF.

DNA of the CDR3: TGTGCCAGCAGTTACTCGCACCGGGGGTCGGAGCAGTACTTC. Amino acid sequence: CASSYSHRGSEQYF. V and J are TRBV6-5 and TRBJ2-7; D perhaps matches TRBD2 (6 bases). This CDR3 has 14 residues. Trimming removed 0 bases at V and 7 bases at J, with 13 bases between. Germline V gives CDR1 MNHEY, CDR2 SVGAGI.

The rearrangement joins TRBV5-1 to TRBJ1-3, with a possible D match to TRBD1 (5 bases). Per germline, CDR1 SGHRS and CDR2 YFSETQ. CDR3 length equals 14 residues. V gave up 4 bases and J gave up 0 bases, with 8 bases separating them. CDR3 bases: TGCGCCAGCAGCCCGGGGGACTCTGGAAACACCATATATTTT. The encoded protein is CASSPGDSGNTIYF.

This clone was seen a single time. The chain uses TRBV14 and TRBJ2-1, with 12 bases fitting TRBD2. The CDR3 is made up of 16 amino acids. V lost 1 base, J lost 8 bases, and 6 bases stayed unmatched. In germline, CDR1 is SGHDN, CDR2 FVKESK. CDR3 region: CASSQGLAGVYDEQFF. The CDR3 DNA reads as TGTGCCAGCAGCCAAGGACTAGCGGGAGTGTATGATGAGCAGTTCTTC.

V is TRBV5-1 and J is TRBJ2-1, with 10 bases identical to TRBD2. This CDR3 is 15 amino acids long. Germline lookup yields CDR1 SGHRS and CDR2 YFSETQ. V shed 4 bases and J 3 bases; nucleotides not matched to a gene: 4. Written as DNA, the CDR3 is TGCGCCAGCAGCGTGGTAGCGGGAGGCTACAATGAGCAGTTCTTC. Residues: CASSVVAGGYNEQFF.

The V and J genes are TRBV4-1 and TRBJ1-2; TRBD1 matches 10 bases. V shed 7 bases, J shed 6 bases, and the junction held 11 bases outside the gene matches. The germline V gene encodes CDR1 MGHRA and CDR2 YSYEKL. The CDR3 covers 15 residues. The CDR3 DNA is TGCGCCAGCACCCTAGGCGGGACAGGGGTTAATGGCTACACCTTC. Translated, it gives CASTLGGTGVNGYTF.

This clone appeared once. The chain carries TRBV2 and TRBJ2-4, with D perhaps matching TRBD2 (5 bases). Trimming shortened V by 2 bases and J by 1 base, and 9 bases separated the two germline ends. This CDR3 spans 15 amino acids. CDR1 is SNHLY and CDR2 is FYNNEI in the germline V gene. DNA of the CDR3: TGTGCCAGCAGTGAACCCTCGGGGGCCAAAAACATTCAGTACTTC. Its translation is CASSEPSGAKNIQYF. Complete variable domain (other parts from reference TRBV2 and TRBJ2-4): EPEVTQTPSHQVTQMGQEVILRCVPISNHLYFYWYRQILGQKVEFLVSFYNNEISEKSEIFDDQFSVERPDGSNFTLKIRSTKLEDSAMYFCASSEPSGAKNIQYFGAGTRLSVL.

The rearrangement links TRBV28 to TRBJ2-1; 7 bases are a match to TRBD2. The CDR3 covers 14 residues. The ends lost 5 bases at V and 8 bases at J; junction bases unmatched: 9. The V gene's germline CDR1 is MDHEN and CDR2 SYDVKM. The CDR3 region is CASSTGLVGHEQFF. The CDR3 DNA sequence: TGTGCCAGCAGTACCGGACTAGTTGGCCATGAGCAGTTCTTC.

The gene calls are TRBV7-2 and TRBJ1-1; unclear D gene. The CDR3 runs 13 residues. CDR1 is SGHTA, CDR2 FQGNSA, per germline. V lost 5 bases and J 2 bases, leaving 9 bases between the germline ends. The CDR3 bases are TGTGCCAGCAGCGTGGTTATAAACACTGAAGCTTTCTTT. Protein product: CASSVVINTEAFF. The whole variable domain, remainder taken from reference TRBV7-2 and TRBJ1-1, is GAGVSQSPSNKVTEKGKDVELRCDPISGHTALYWYRQSLGQGLEFLIYFQGNSAPDKSGLPSDRFSAERTGGSVSTLTIQRTQQEDSAVYLCASSVVINTEAFFGQGTRLTVV.

The gene calls are TRBV6-6 and TRBJ2-5; D is possibly TRBD2 (6 bases). Per the germline V gene, CDR1 is MNHNY and CDR2 is SVGAGI (reference sequence). V gave up 6 bases and J gave up 7 bases, with 18 bases separating them. The CDR3 is made up of 14 amino acids. The CDR3 nucleotides are TGTGCCAGCAGGCCGGGACTCGGGTTTGGGACCCAGTACTTC. Translation gives CASRPGLGFGTQYF.

V and J are TRBV7-9 and TRBJ2-5; 9 bases match TRBD1. The V and J ends lost 5 bases and 5 bases, in that order; junction bases with no gene match: 9. Germline values: CDR1 SEHNR, CDR2 FQNEAQ (reference sequence). This CDR3 is built from 15 residues. CDR3 DNA sequence: TGTGCCAGCAGCCGGGGACAGGGAGTAGGTGAGACCCAGTACTTC. This gives the protein CASSRGQGVGETQYF.